The entry that follows covers one TCR beta chain sequence. Germline values: CDR1 MNHEY, CDR2 SMNVEV (reference sequence). V gave up 4 bases and J gave up 7 bases; unmatched junction bases: 10. The length of the CDR3 is 16 residues. This entry comes from a study of T cells in localized non-small cell lung cancer. The method was immunoSEQ multiplex PCR; TCRdb's version includes in-frame clones alone and lacks a portion of them. The profile shows fewer than 45,000 clones, around 85% of them singletons. The material was peripheral blood, obtained before any cancer treatment. The clonotype was recovered from a man aged 40 to 69 with stage I lung adenocarcinoma. The chain has TRBV27 and TRBJ1-6, with 7 nucleotides matching TRBD1. DNA for the CDR3: TGTGCCAGCAGTTCTCTTCGGGACAGTCTGAATTCACCCCTCCACTTT. This codes for CASSSLRDSLNSPLHF.